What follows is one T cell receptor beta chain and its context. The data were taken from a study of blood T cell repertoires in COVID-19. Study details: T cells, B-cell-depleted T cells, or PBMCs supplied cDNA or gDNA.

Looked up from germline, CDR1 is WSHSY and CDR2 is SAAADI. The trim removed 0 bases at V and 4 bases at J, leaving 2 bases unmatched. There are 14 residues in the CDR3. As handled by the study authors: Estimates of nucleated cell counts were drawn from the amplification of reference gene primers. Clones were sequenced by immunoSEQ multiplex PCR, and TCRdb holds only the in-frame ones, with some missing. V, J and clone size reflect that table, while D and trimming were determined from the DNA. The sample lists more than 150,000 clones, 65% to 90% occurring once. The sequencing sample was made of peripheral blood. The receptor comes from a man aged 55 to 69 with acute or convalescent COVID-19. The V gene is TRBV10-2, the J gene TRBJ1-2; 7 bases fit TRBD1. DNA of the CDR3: TGCGCCAGCAGTGAGTCCGCAGGGGGCTATGGCTACACCTTC. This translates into CASSESAGGYGYTF.